A selection of T cell receptor beta chains follows, all from one sample in a study of CD8 T cells in ankylosing spondylitis. Each CDR3 protein gets one entry after TCRdb re-called the 5' RACE reads with MiXCR. Among around 770,000 distinct CDR3 sequences listed, 19% were seen once. The sequenced sample consisted of blood, either unsorted or a sorted T cell fraction (not recorded which). Receptors were obtained from a male donor with ankylosing spondylitis. The CDR3 runs from the conserved cysteine through the conserved F or W. Each record gives: CDR3 protein, CDR3 DNA, clone size, CDR3 length, V gene, J gene, D gene. The D gene is left open where the match is weak. Some rows mark clone size as missing; the rest say once, few, many or name a class of expanded clone.

CDR3 protein: CASTSPSVSVRGEQYF; CDR3 DNA: TGTGCCAGCACCAGCCCCAGCGTGAGCGTCCGGGGGGAGCAGTACTTC; clone size: .; CDR3 length: 16; V gene: TRBV6-2/TRBV6-3; J gene: TRBJ2-7; D gene: .
CDR3 protein: CASRRTGWETQYF; CDR3 DNA: TGTGCCAGCAGGCGAACAGGGTGGGAGACCCAGTACTTC; clone size: .; CDR3 length: 13; V gene: TRBV12-3/TRBV12-4; J gene: TRBJ2-5; D gene: .
CDR3 protein: CASSLGDSRISSYEQYF; CDR3 DNA: TGTGCCAGCAGCCTGGGGGACTCCAGGATTAGCTCCTACGAGCAGTACTTC; clone size: few; CDR3 length: 17; V gene: TRBV12-3/TRBV12-4; J gene: TRBJ2-7; D gene: .
CDR3 protein: CASSQVGSSNQPQHF; CDR3 DNA: TGCGCCAGCAGCCAAGTCGGGTCAAGCAATCAGCCCCAGCATTTT; clone size: .; CDR3 length: 15; V gene: TRBV4-1; J gene: TRBJ1-5; D gene: .
CDR3 protein: CASSLPKGIHSGNTIYF; CDR3 DNA: TGTGCCAGCAGCCTACCGAAGGGGATTCACTCTGGAAACACCATATATTTT; clone size: few; CDR3 length: 17; V gene: TRBV7-9; J gene: TRBJ1-3; D gene: .
CDR3 protein: CSARESYNSPLHF; CDR3 DNA: TGCAGTGCTAGGGAGAGTTATAATTCACCCCTCCACTTT; clone size: few; CDR3 length: 13; V gene: TRBV20-1; J gene: TRBJ1-6; D gene: .
CDR3 protein: CASSSSQGFTDTQYF; CDR3 DNA: TGTGCCAGCAGCTCCTCACAGGGCTTTACGGATACGCAGTATTTT; clone size: few; CDR3 length: 15; V gene: TRBV12-3/TRBV12-4; J gene: TRBJ2-3; D gene: .
CDR3 protein: CSARGGTGELFF; CDR3 DNA: TGCAGTGCTAGAGGGGGCACCGGGGAGCTGTTTTTT; clone size: many; CDR3 length: 12; V gene: TRBV20-1; J gene: TRBJ2-2; D gene: .
CDR3 protein: CASSLDFATNYEQYF; CDR3 DNA: TGCGCCAGCAGCTTGGATTTCGCGACAAACTACGAGCAGTACTTC; clone size: .; CDR3 length: 15; V gene: TRBV5-1; J gene: TRBJ2-7; D gene: .
CDR3 protein: CAISEATPGANVLTF; CDR3 DNA: TGTGCCATCAGTGAGGCGACTCCGGGGGCCAACGTCCTGACTTTC; clone size: few; CDR3 length: 15; V gene: TRBV10-3; J gene: TRBJ2-6; D gene: .
CDR3 protein: CASRAGNTGELFF; CDR3 DNA: TGTGCCAGCAGAGCAGGGAACACCGGGGAGCTGTTTTTT; clone size: few; CDR3 length: 13; V gene: TRBV3-1; J gene: TRBJ2-2; D gene: .
CDR3 protein: CASSYSRTAGYNEQFF; CDR3 DNA: TGTGCCAGCAGTTACTCCAGGACAGCTGGCTACAATGAGCAGTTCTTC; clone size: .; CDR3 length: 16; V gene: TRBV6-5; J gene: TRBJ2-1; D gene: .
CDR3 protein: CSAKLAGYNEQFF; CDR3 DNA: TGCAGTGCTAAACTAGCGGGGTACAATGAGCAGTTCTTC; clone size: .; CDR3 length: 13; V gene: TRBV20-1; J gene: TRBJ2-1; D gene: TRBD2
CDR3 protein: CASSLWAGALPNNEQFF; CDR3 DNA: TGTGCCAGCAGTTTATGGGCAGGGGCCCTCCCGAACAATGAGCAGTTCTTC; clone size: many; CDR3 length: 17; V gene: TRBV27; J gene: TRBJ2-1; D gene: .
CDR3 protein: CASSFGTEIYEQYF; CDR3 DNA: TGTGCCAGCAGTTTCGGGACAGAAATTTACGAGCAGTACTTC; clone size: .; CDR3 length: 14; V gene: TRBV28; J gene: TRBJ2-7; D gene: TRBD1
CDR3 protein: CASSQQRNRGEAFF; CDR3 DNA: TGTGCCAGCAGTCAACAGCGGAACAGGGGTGAAGCTTTCTTT; clone size: .; CDR3 length: 14; V gene: TRBV12-3/TRBV12-4; J gene: TRBJ1-1; D gene: TRBD1
CDR3 protein: CASSLASRRETQYF; CDR3 DNA: TGCGCCAGCAGCTTGGCGTCCCGGCGAGAGACCCAGTACTTC; clone size: .; CDR3 length: 14; V gene: TRBV5-1; J gene: TRBJ2-5; D gene: .
CDR3 protein: CASSPKETEAFF; CDR3 DNA: TGTGCCAGCTCACCGAAAGAAACTGAAGCTTTCTTT; clone size: .; CDR3 length: 12; V gene: TRBV18; J gene: TRBJ1-1; D gene: .
CDR3 protein: CASSRIGGELFF; CDR3 DNA: TGTGCCAGCAGCCGTATCGGCGGGGAGCTGTTTTTT; clone size: .; CDR3 length: 12; V gene: TRBV27; J gene: TRBJ2-2; D gene: .
CDR3 protein: CASSVGGENTEAFF; CDR3 DNA: TGTGCCAGCAGTGTCGGTGGCGAAAACACTGAAGCTTTCTTT; clone size: many; CDR3 length: 14; V gene: TRBV9; J gene: TRBJ1-1; D gene: .
CDR3 protein: CATSWDRGLNQPQHF; CDR3 DNA: TGTGCCACCAGCTGGGACAGGGGGCTGAATCAGCCCCAGCATTTT; clone size: few; CDR3 length: 15; V gene: TRBV15; J gene: TRBJ1-5; D gene: TRBD1
CDR3 protein: CASSQVTSGFNEQFF; CDR3 DNA: TGCGCCAGCAGCCAAGTAACTAGCGGCTTCAATGAGCAGTTCTTC; clone size: .; CDR3 length: 15; V gene: TRBV4-1; J gene: TRBJ2-1; D gene: TRBD2
CDR3 protein: CSASPTGGRGQPQHF; CDR3 DNA: TGCAGTGCTAGCCCAACAGGGGGTAGGGGTCAGCCCCAGCATTTT; clone size: few; CDR3 length: 15; V gene: TRBV20-1; J gene: TRBJ1-5; D gene: TRBD1
CDR3 protein: CASNLYAQNTEAFF; CDR3 DNA: TGTGCCAGCAATCTTTACGCACAGAACACTGAAGCTTTCTTT; clone size: .; CDR3 length: 14; V gene: TRBV4-2; J gene: TRBJ1-1; D gene: .
CDR3 protein: CSARDGPSGTQYF; CDR3 DNA: TGCAGTGCTAGAGATGGCCCCTCCGGGACCCAGTACTTC; clone size: few; CDR3 length: 13; V gene: TRBV20-1; J gene: TRBJ2-5; D gene: .
CDR3 protein: CSAYSGRDKNIQYF; CDR3 DNA: TGCAGTGCATATAGCGGGAGAGACAAAAACATTCAGTACTTC; clone size: few; CDR3 length: 14; V gene: TRBV20-1; J gene: TRBJ2-4; D gene: TRBD2
CDR3 protein: CASSPKDQGHASPGANVLTF; CDR3 DNA: TGTGCCAGCTCACCTAAGGATCAGGGACACGCTTCCCCTGGGGCCAACGTCCTGACTTTC; clone size: .; CDR3 length: 20; V gene: TRBV18; J gene: TRBJ2-6; D gene: .